Here is one TCR beta chain with its context. As yet, its antigen is unknown. Produced via immunoSEQ multiplex PCR; TCRdb's table is partial and in-frame only. Of 55,000 to 75,000 clones listed, 80% to 90% are singletons. The data were taken from a study of pediatric ulcerative colitis. Overall study results and limits: Total lymphocyte DNA, not sorted subsets, was the template.

The CDR3 has 13 amino acids. V was shortened by 4 bases and J by 9 bases, with 16 bases between the two germline ends. CDR1 GTSNPN and CDR2 SVGIG come from the germline V gene (reference sequence). The sequencing input was blood. The TCR comes from a boy younger than 18 with severe ulcerative colitis. The J gene is TRBJ2-1, the V gene TRBV30; D is ambiguous. The CDR3 coding sequence is TGTGCCTGGAAAAAGGGCCCCGAGAGTGAGCAGTTCTTC. Protein product: CAWKKGPESEQFF.